Listed here is a single T cell receptor (beta chain). Original handling: Estimates of nucleated cell counts were drawn from the amplification of reference gene primers. Profiling relied on immunoSEQ multiplex PCR, and the TCRdb table lists in-frame clones only, not all of them. V, J and clone size are those of that table, while D and trimming were read from the DNA. The sample comprises some 220,000 clones, roughly four fifths of which are singletons, and about 4.8% rests with the top ten. The sample belongs to a study of blood T cell repertoires in COVID-19. Study details: Samples came from the United States, Italy and Spain, spanning acute and convalescent COVID-19.

Trimming at V came to 5 bases and at J to 6 bases, leaving 18 bases not matched to a gene. CDR1 and CDR2 from the germline V gene are SGHTA and FQGNSA. CDR3 length: 18 amino acids. This TCR derives from a woman in her 70s with COVID-19, enrolled during active disease. The chain combines TRBV7-2 with TRBJ1-2, with 10 bases lining up with TRBD1. The sequencing input was peripheral blood. The CDR3 DNA reads as TGTGCCAGCAGCCTCCTGCTTCTTGGACAGGGGGGGAGGGATGGCTACACCTTC. It specifies CASSLLLLGQGGRDGYTF.